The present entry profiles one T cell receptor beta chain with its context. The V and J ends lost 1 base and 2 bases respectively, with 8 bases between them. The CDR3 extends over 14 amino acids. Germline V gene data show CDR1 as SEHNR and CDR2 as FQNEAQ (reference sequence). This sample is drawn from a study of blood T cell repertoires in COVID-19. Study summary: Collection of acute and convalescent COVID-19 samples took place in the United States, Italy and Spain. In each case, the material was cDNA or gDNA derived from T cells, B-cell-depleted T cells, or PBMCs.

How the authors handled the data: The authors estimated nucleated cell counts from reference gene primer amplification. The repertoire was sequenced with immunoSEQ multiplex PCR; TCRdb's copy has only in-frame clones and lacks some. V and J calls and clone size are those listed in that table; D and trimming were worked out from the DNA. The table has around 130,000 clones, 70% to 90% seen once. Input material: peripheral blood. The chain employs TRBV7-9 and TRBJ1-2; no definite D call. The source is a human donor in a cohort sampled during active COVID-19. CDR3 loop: CASSLDPGNYGYTF. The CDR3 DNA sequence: TGTGCCAGCAGCTTAGATCCGGGAAACTATGGCTACACCTTC.